This section outlines one T cell receptor (beta chain) sequence together with its context. Its recognized antigen is unknown. Within one base of it there is no much larger clone, and no base qualities were kept. The label giving this sample's time point can be read as: baseline before first vaccination. Samples from vaccinated people were obtained from the UK trials COV001 and COV002, which included a single-blind randomized controlled phase 2/3 trial of AZD1222 (ChAdOx1 nCoV-19) in healthy adults. Trial participant PBMC samples were collected at day 0 and day 28 after the second dose for TCRbeta chain sequencing. These data are taken from a study of T cell responses to AZD1222 COVID-19 vaccine (dated by TCRdb to the early 2020s). As for the study more broadly: Because spike-specific TCR depth and breadth did not differ between the two schedules, AZD1222 recipients who got a second dose at roughly 4 weeks were pooled with those who got a second dose at roughly 12 weeks. A total of 230 to 250 trial participants underwent TCR sequencing, of whom about 210 had received two doses of AZD1222 and around 25 had received two doses of the MenACWY control vaccine. Trial participants were enrolled into age subgroups of 18-55, 56-69 and 70-plus years, which contained approximately 150, 30 and 60 TCR-sequenced participants, respectively.

Results and caveats for the whole study, not just this receptor: After two AZD1222 doses, spike-specific TCR breadth and depth were significantly higher than at day 0 and than in MenACWY recipients. The 56-69-year group was small, and its depth increase did not reach significance, likely because of low power. Because no samples from the day 14 peak response were available, repertoires could be characterized only after the peak T cell response. Most participants were white British and females outnumbered males, and the authors suggested that clonal diversity may have been underestimated. CD4 TCRs associated with the vaccine covered the entire spike protein, and the dominant responses were in regions 160-218 and 743-854. Conclusions about previously exposed vaccinees are limited, since just 5 to 7 AZD1222 recipients were seropositive for SARS-CoV-2 at baseline. Reportedly, close to half of the unique spike-specific TCRs recognized epitopes lying outside the regions that are mutated in the B.1.351 and B.1.1.7 variants.

V is clipped by 3 bases and J by 5 bases, and the sequence between their germline boundaries is 13 bases long. The CDR3 holds 14 amino acids from the cysteine to the phenylalanine. Only the CDR3 region is kept as DNA, spanning 42 bases read in frame from base 1. Reading the germline V gene (reference sequence) gives CDR1 SGHNT and CDR2 YYREEE. The CDR3 regions of human TCRbeta chains were subjected to immunosequencing. In the authors' own workflow: TCRs in the repertoires were compared against a reference library of SARS-CoV-2-specific TCRs that had been generated with the MIRA antigen-specificity platform. Breadth was defined as the fraction of unique TCRs that were SARS-CoV-2-associated. Depth was defined as the fraction of total T cells that were SARS-CoV-2-associated. Using the MIRA data, each spike-specific TCR was mapped to the spike region that the TCR reacts to and placed in a CD4 or CD8 class. Log10-transformed breadth and depth values were compared by one-way ANOVA with Sidak's multiple comparisons tests. Here the immuneACCESS table is served through TCRdb, limited to in-frame sequences with V and J called. Missing clones are a known gap in these copies; in checked studies unresolved V genes cover under half, and the rest lacks a known reason. V, J and clone size were drawn from that table, and D and trimming were deduced from the DNA. This sample comprises 150,000 to 200,000 clones, about 90% of them detected only once. Under 8% of the sample is in the top ten clones.

The chain couples TRBV5-4 to TRBJ2-3, and the D gene may be TRBD2, 5 bases matching. The sample here was peripheral blood, taken on day 0 of AZD1222 vaccination. This clonotype was sampled from an adult in good health. The DNA sequence is as follows: TGTGCCAGCAGCTCTACGACAAGCGGAGATACGCAGTATTTT. The encoded protein is CASSSTTSGDTQYF.